This T cell receptor delta chain is drawn from a study of γδ T cells in repeated Plasmodium falciparum infection. About the research overall: Donors had four controlled P. falciparum NF54 infections over roughly 620 days.

Study-wide points: The Malian cohort came from a small rural village of predominantly one ethnic group.

Sequencing covered both gamma and delta TCR chains per sample. TCRdb ran CATT on the multiplex PCR reads. The sample contains tens of thousands of delta-chain clones, 1.9% of which appear only once. Flow sorting of PBMC yielded separate Vgamma9/Vdelta2+ and Vdelta2-negative gammadelta T cell populations for bulk repertoire analysis. On this clone: Its cognate antigen is unknown. TCRdb attributes to this sequence the protein of a much larger clone, which differs from the DNA translation at residue 8; a read error is likely, and the protein displayed is translated from the DNA.

This CDR3 has 17 residues. Per the germline V gene, CDR1 is TSWWSYY and CDR2 is QGS. The V gene end was trimmed by 6 bases and the J gene end by 4 bases; junction bases not matched to a gene: 16. The rearrangement links TRDV1 to TRDJ1; 8 bases match TRDD3. No J gene is reported in TCRdb; it was inferred here by comparing the DNA with germline. The sample taken for sequencing was gamma-delta T cells from blood. The source is a pool of human donors (malaria-infected and uninfected, not separated). The CDR3 sequence is CALGVPTHLGDLDKLIF. CDR3 bases: TGTGCTCTTGGCGTCCCTACACACCTGGGGGACCTCGATAAACTCATCTTT.